Listed below are T cell receptor beta chains from one sample, sequenced in a study of blood T cell repertoires in COVID-19. Repertoires were generated with immunoSEQ multiplex PCR, while TCRdb's copy carries only in-frame clones and drops some. The data hold fewer than 200,000 clones, with 85% observed a single time. The sample consisted of peripheral blood. These receptors all stem from a human donor with acute or convalescent COVID-19. The donor label of this sample is uncertain. Each CDR3 is given with its conserved first and last residue. A D gene is named only where the DNA matches it firmly. Where a row states a size, it is once, few, many or the class of an expanded clone; other rows omit it.

v_call: TRBV10-3
clone_size: -
j_call: TRBJ1-5
d_call: -
cdr3_nt: TGTGCCATCAGTGTCGCCGGGTATCAGCCCCAGCATTTT
cdr3_aa: CAISVAGYQPQHF

v_call: TRBV3-1/TRBV3-2
clone_size: few
j_call: TRBJ2-7
d_call: -
cdr3_nt: TGTGCCAGCAGCCAACTGCGGGGCAGCTCCTACGAGCAGTACTTC
cdr3_aa: CASSQLRGSSYEQYF

v_call: TRBV6-2/TRBV6-3
clone_size: -
j_call: TRBJ1-1
d_call: -
cdr3_nt: TGTGCCAGCAGTTCCGGGAGTTGGGGGGAATACACTGAAGCTTTCTTT
cdr3_aa: CASSSGSWGEYTEAFF

v_call: TRBV27
clone_size: -
j_call: TRBJ1-2
d_call: TRBD1
cdr3_nt: TGTGCCAGCAGCGCTACAGGGGGCGGCGGCTATGGCTACACCTTC
cdr3_aa: CASSATGGGGYGYTF

v_call: TRBV9
clone_size: -
j_call: TRBJ2-1
d_call: -
cdr3_nt: TGTGCCAGCAGCGTAGGGGCCAGGGACTCCTACAATGAGCAGTTCTTC
cdr3_aa: CASSVGARDSYNEQFF

v_call: TRBV4-2
clone_size: -
j_call: TRBJ1-1
d_call: -
cdr3_nt: TGTGCCAGCAGCCAAGCGGGGGGCGCTTACACTGAAGCTTTCTTT
cdr3_aa: CASSQAGGAYTEAFF

v_call: TRBV18
clone_size: -
j_call: TRBJ1-1
d_call: TRBD1
cdr3_nt: TGTGCCAGCGTAGAAGGACAGGGCCGTGTAGCTTTCTTT
cdr3_aa: CASVEGQGRVAFF

v_call: TRBV5-4
clone_size: -
j_call: TRBJ1-1
d_call: -
cdr3_nt: TGTGCCAGCAGCTTGCGACAGATGAACACTGAAGCTTTCTTT
cdr3_aa: CASSLRQMNTEAFF

v_call: TRBV5-1
clone_size: few
j_call: TRBJ1-6
d_call: TRBD1
cdr3_nt: TGCGCCAGCAGCTTGTGGGACAGTAATTCACCCCTCCACTTT
cdr3_aa: CASSLWDSNSPLHF

v_call: TRBV5-4
clone_size: few
j_call: TRBJ2-7
d_call: TRBD2
cdr3_nt: TGTGCCAGCAGCCCCGGGACTAGCGGGGGGGCCTACGAGCAGTACTTC
cdr3_aa: CASSPGTSGGAYEQYF

v_call: TRBV6-6
clone_size: -
j_call: TRBJ1-1
d_call: TRBD1
cdr3_nt: TGTGCCAGCAGTCCAGGACAGGGGCTGACTGAAGCTTTCTTT
cdr3_aa: CASSPGQGLTEAFF

v_call: TRBV6-1
clone_size: -
j_call: TRBJ1-2
d_call: TRBD1
cdr3_nt: TGTGCCAGCAGTGAAGGGAGGACAGGGGGTGGCTACACCTTC
cdr3_aa: CASSEGRTGGGYTF

v_call: TRBV19
clone_size: -
j_call: TRBJ2-7
d_call: -
cdr3_nt: TGTGCCAGTAGTATGGAGTGGGGCTCACACGAGCAGTACTTC
cdr3_aa: CASSMEWGSHEQYF

v_call: TRBV7-3
clone_size: -
j_call: TRBJ2-3
d_call: TRBD2
cdr3_nt: TGTGCCAGCAGCTCGGGCCGTCTAGCGGGGGGCTTCACAGATACGCAGTATTTT
cdr3_aa: CASSSGRLAGGFTDTQYF

v_call: TRBV4-1
clone_size: -
j_call: TRBJ2-7
d_call: TRBD1
cdr3_nt: TGCGCCAGCAGCCAAGGGACAGGGCCCTACGAGCAGTACTTC
cdr3_aa: CASSQGTGPYEQYF

v_call: TRBV20-1
clone_size: -
j_call: TRBJ2-5
d_call: TRBD1
cdr3_nt: TGCAGTGCTGACAGGGGTGAGACCCAGTACTTC
cdr3_aa: CSADRGETQYF

v_call: TRBV5-4
clone_size: -
j_call: TRBJ2-7
d_call: -
cdr3_nt: TGTGCCAGCAGCTTGGCCGAGGGTCGGGTGCAGTACTTC
cdr3_aa: CASSLAEGRVQYF

v_call: TRBV30
clone_size: once
j_call: TRBJ1-4
d_call: -
cdr3_nt: TGTGCCTGGAAAGAGGGATCTGCAACTAATGAAAAACTGTTTTTT
cdr3_aa: CAWKEGSATNEKLFF

v_call: TRBV3-1/TRBV3-2
clone_size: -
j_call: TRBJ2-5
d_call: -
cdr3_nt: TGTGCCAGCAGCCAAGTTTCGGAGACCCAGTACTTC
cdr3_aa: CASSQVSETQYF

v_call: TRBV28
clone_size: -
j_call: TRBJ1-2
d_call: -
cdr3_nt: TGTGCCAGCAGTTTATGGGACAGAAACTATGGCTACACCTTC
cdr3_aa: CASSLWDRNYGYTF

v_call: TRBV5-1
clone_size: -
j_call: TRBJ2-1
d_call: TRBD1
cdr3_nt: TGCGCCAGCAGCTTCCGGACAGGGACCGCCTACAATGAGCAGTTCTTC
cdr3_aa: CASSFRTGTAYNEQFF

v_call: TRBV3-1/TRBV3-2
clone_size: -
j_call: TRBJ2-5
d_call: TRBD2
cdr3_nt: TGTGCCAGCAGCCACAGACGACTAGCGGCAGAGACCCAGTACTTC
cdr3_aa: CASSHRRLAAETQYF

v_call: TRBV7-2
clone_size: -
j_call: TRBJ2-3
d_call: TRBD2
cdr3_nt: TGTGCCAGCAGCTTAGAGTGGGCTAGCGGGACAGATACGCAGTATTTT
cdr3_aa: CASSLEWASGTDTQYF

v_call: TRBV5-1
clone_size: -
j_call: TRBJ2-2
d_call: -
cdr3_nt: TGCGCCAGCAGCGCCTCTAGCGTACTGACCGGGGAGCTGTTTTTT
cdr3_aa: CASSASSVLTGELFF

v_call: TRBV9
clone_size: once
j_call: TRBJ1-1
d_call: -
cdr3_nt: TGTGCCAGCAGCGTAGGAGGATCCCTGGGAGGGACTGAAGCTTTCTTT
cdr3_aa: CASSVGGSLGGTEAFF

v_call: TRBV2
clone_size: -
j_call: TRBJ1-1
d_call: -
cdr3_nt: TGTGCCAGCGATCGACAGGACTTACCCGAAGCTTTCTTT
cdr3_aa: CASDRQDLPEAFF

v_call: TRBV30
clone_size: -
j_call: TRBJ1-6
d_call: TRBD1
cdr3_nt: TGTGGCTCGGGACAGGGCGCTCGATCACCCCTCCACTTT
cdr3_aa: CGSGQGARSPLHF

v_call: TRBV14
clone_size: -
j_call: TRBJ1-1
d_call: -
cdr3_nt: TGTGCCAGCAGCCAAGGGCCCGCCGCTGAAGCTTTCTTT
cdr3_aa: CASSQGPAAEAFF

v_call: TRBV30
clone_size: few
j_call: TRBJ1-5
d_call: TRBD1
cdr3_nt: TGTGCCTGGAGTGAGGGACAGTTCAATCAGCCCCAGCATTTT
cdr3_aa: CAWSEGQFNQPQHF

v_call: TRBV7-2
clone_size: few
j_call: TRBJ1-4
d_call: TRBD1
cdr3_nt: TGTGCCAGCAGCTCCCCGAGGAGACAGGGTGAAAAACTGTTTTTT
cdr3_aa: CASSSPRRQGEKLFF

v_call: TRBV18
clone_size: -
j_call: TRBJ2-1
d_call: TRBD1
cdr3_nt: TGTGCCAGCTCTCGGGACAGGGATGCCTACAATGAGCAGTTCTTC
cdr3_aa: CASSRDRDAYNEQFF

v_call: TRBV11-3
clone_size: -
j_call: TRBJ1-1
d_call: -
cdr3_nt: TGTGCCAGCAGCTTGGGAGGGCTTCCTGAAGCTTTCTTT
cdr3_aa: CASSLGGLPEAFF

v_call: TRBV5-6
clone_size: -
j_call: TRBJ2-7
d_call: -
cdr3_nt: TGTGCCAGCAGCCGAAGGGGGGGGACCTCCTACGAGCAGTACTTC
cdr3_aa: CASSRRGGTSYEQYF

v_call: TRBV12-2
clone_size: -
j_call: TRBJ2-7
d_call: -
cdr3_nt: TGTGCAAGTCGCTTCGTCCCCCTACAGGGGGGGTTGTACGAGCAGTACTTC
cdr3_aa: CASRFVPLQGGLYEQYF

v_call: TRBV3-1/TRBV3-2
clone_size: -
j_call: TRBJ1-5
d_call: TRBD1
cdr3_nt: TGTGCCAGCAGCCAGGGACAGGGAGGACAGCCCCAGCATTTT
cdr3_aa: CASSQGQGGQPQHF

v_call: TRBV19
clone_size: -
j_call: TRBJ1-2
d_call: TRBD1
cdr3_nt: TGTGCCAGTAGTCAGGACAGGGTCGCTGGCTACACCTTC
cdr3_aa: CASSQDRVAGYTF

v_call: TRBV11-3
clone_size: -
j_call: TRBJ1-2
d_call: TRBD1
cdr3_nt: TGTGCCAGCAGCTTAGCGGGCGGGGACAGGAAACACTATGGCTACACCTTC
cdr3_aa: CASSLAGGDRKHYGYTF

v_call: TRBV18
clone_size: -
j_call: TRBJ1-2
d_call: -
cdr3_nt: TGTGCCAGCTCACCCCTCCCCCCCCCGAGACAGAGCTATGGCTACACCTTC
cdr3_aa: CASSPLPPPRQSYGYTF

v_call: TRBV14
clone_size: -
j_call: TRBJ2-5
d_call: TRBD1
cdr3_nt: TGTGCCAGCAGCCTCAGGGGGAAGGAGACCCAGTACTTC
cdr3_aa: CASSLRGKETQYF

v_call: TRBV5-4
clone_size: -
j_call: TRBJ2-7
d_call: TRBD2
cdr3_nt: TGTGCCAGCAGCTCTTCTAGCGGGGGTTCCTACGAGCAGTACTTC
cdr3_aa: CASSSSSGGSYEQYF

v_call: TRBV6-5
clone_size: -
j_call: TRBJ2-1
d_call: TRBD2
cdr3_nt: TGTGCCAGCAAACGGACTAGCGGGGCCTACAATGAGCAGTTCTTC
cdr3_aa: CASKRTSGAYNEQFF

v_call: TRBV7-8
clone_size: -
j_call: TRBJ1-2
d_call: TRBD1
cdr3_nt: TGTGCCAGCAGCGTAGGTCAGGGGGCGACGGGCTACACCTTC
cdr3_aa: CASSVGQGATGYTF

v_call: TRBV13
clone_size: -
j_call: TRBJ2-2
d_call: -
cdr3_nt: TGTGCCAGCACCCCGGGCCGGGGTGGTGTTGCCGGGGAGCTGTTTTTT
cdr3_aa: CASTPGRGGVAGELFF

v_call: TRBV4-3
clone_size: -
j_call: TRBJ2-7
d_call: TRBD2
cdr3_nt: TGCGCCAGCAGCCAGGCCGTCGGGGGGGGAAACTACGAGCAGTACTTC
cdr3_aa: CASSQAVGGGNYEQYF

v_call: TRBV7-9
clone_size: -
j_call: TRBJ1-3
d_call: -
cdr3_nt: TGTGCCAGCAGCGGGAGGAGGAGTTCTGGAAACACCATATATTTT
cdr3_aa: CASSGRRSSGNTIYF

v_call: TRBV7-2
clone_size: -
j_call: TRBJ1-5
d_call: TRBD1
cdr3_nt: TGTGCCAGCAGCTTGGACAGGGGGCCCGATCAGCCCCAGCATTTT
cdr3_aa: CASSLDRGPDQPQHF